This T cell receptor (beta chain) originates from a study of tumor-infiltrating lymphocytes in primary liver carcinoma. With around 490 ng total RNA as template and a constant-region primer, TCR beta cDNA was made. It was through three nested multiplex PCR rounds of slightly modified ARM-PCR that TCR beta libraries arose. A C-beta reverse primer was combined with TRBV1-TRBV30 forward primers in the first two PCR rounds, and each round had roughly 11 cycles. MiXCR, applied by TCRdb to the multiplex PCR reads, yields one record per CDR3 protein. The sample records about 130,000 distinct CDR3 sequences, 60% to 75% being singletons. The CDR3 extends over 14 amino acids. V was cut by 5 bases and J by 8 bases, with 18 bases left in between. In germline, CDR1 is MNHNY, CDR2 SVGAGI (reference sequence). Scientists recovered RNA and DNA together from approximately 20-30 mg of unsorted bulk tissue. Every tumor sample had over 85% viable tumor cells.

Sequenced input: liver tumor tissue from sampling region 3. As to subset: tumor region T3, left-lateral pole. The chain employs TRBV6-6 and TRBJ1-2; D possibly corresponds to TRBD1 (5 bases). The receptor was isolated from a woman in her sixties or seventies with primary liver carcinoma and hepatitis B virus infection. The CDR3: CASSSKMGTFGYTF. CDR3 sequence (DNA): TGTGCCAGCAGTAGCAAGATGGGGACTTTCGGCTACACCTTC.